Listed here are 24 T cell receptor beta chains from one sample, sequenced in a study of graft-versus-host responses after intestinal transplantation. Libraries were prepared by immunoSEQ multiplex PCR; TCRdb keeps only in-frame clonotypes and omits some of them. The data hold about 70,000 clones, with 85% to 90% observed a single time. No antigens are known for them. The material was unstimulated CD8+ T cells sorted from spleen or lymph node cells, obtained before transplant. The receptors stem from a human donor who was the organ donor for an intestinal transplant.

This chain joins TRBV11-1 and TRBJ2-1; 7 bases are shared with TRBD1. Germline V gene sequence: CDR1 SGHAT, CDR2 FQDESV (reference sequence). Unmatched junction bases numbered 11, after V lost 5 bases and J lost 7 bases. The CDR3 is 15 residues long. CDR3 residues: CASSNGPGTANEQFF. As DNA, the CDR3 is TGTGCCAGCAGCAATGGACCAGGGACAGCGAATGAGCAGTTCTTC. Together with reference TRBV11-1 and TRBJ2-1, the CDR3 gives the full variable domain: EAEVAQSPRYKITEKSQAVAFWCDPISGHATLYWYRQILGQGPELLVQFQDESVVDDSQLPKDRFSAERLKGVDSTLKIQPAELGDSAMYLCASSNGPGTANEQFFGPGTRLTVL.

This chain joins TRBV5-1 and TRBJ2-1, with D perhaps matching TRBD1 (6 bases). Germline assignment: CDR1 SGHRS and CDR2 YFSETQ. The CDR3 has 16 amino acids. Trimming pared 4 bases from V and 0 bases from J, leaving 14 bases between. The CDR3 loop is CASSGLQGGSYNEQFF. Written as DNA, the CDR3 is TGCGCCAGCAGCGGCCTACAGGGTGGCTCCTACAATGAGCAGTTCTTC.

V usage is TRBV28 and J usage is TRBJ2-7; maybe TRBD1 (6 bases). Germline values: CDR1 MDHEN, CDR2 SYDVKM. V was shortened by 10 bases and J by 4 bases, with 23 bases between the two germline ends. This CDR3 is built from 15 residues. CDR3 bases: TGTGCCACCGATACAGGACAGAGGCTTCCTTACGAGCAGTACGTC. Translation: CATDTGQRLPYEQYV.

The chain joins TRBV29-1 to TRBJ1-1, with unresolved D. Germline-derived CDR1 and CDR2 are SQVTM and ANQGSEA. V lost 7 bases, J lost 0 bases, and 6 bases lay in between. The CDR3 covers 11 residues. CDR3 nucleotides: TGCAGCGCCGTTATGAACACTGAAGCTTTCTTT. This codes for CSAVMNTEAFF.

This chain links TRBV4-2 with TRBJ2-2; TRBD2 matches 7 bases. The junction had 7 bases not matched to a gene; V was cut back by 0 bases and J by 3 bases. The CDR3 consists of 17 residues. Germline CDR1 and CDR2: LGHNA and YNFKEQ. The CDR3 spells CASSQDAAGVYTGELFF. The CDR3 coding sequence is TGTGCCAGCAGCCAAGATGCGGCGGGGGTTTACACCGGGGAGCTGTTTTTT.

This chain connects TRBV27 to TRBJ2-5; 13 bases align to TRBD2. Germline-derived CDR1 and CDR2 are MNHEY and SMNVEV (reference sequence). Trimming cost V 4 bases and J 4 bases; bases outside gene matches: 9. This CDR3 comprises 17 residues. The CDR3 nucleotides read TGTGCCAGCAGTTCCCGAACTAGCGGGGGGGCTGGAGAGACCCAGTACTTC. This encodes CASSSRTSGGAGETQYF.

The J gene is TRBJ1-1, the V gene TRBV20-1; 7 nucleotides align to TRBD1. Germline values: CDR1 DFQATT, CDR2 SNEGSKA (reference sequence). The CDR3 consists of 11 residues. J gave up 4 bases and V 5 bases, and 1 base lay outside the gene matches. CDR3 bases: TGCAGTGCTTACAGGGGCACTGAAGCTTTCTTT. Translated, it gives CSAYRGTEAFF.

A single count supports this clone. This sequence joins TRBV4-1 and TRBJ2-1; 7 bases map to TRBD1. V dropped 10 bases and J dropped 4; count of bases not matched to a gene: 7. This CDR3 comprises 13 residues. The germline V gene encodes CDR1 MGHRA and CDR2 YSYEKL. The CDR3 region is CATRDSQYNEQFF. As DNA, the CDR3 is TGCGCCACTAGGGACAGCCAATACAATGAGCAGTTCTTC.

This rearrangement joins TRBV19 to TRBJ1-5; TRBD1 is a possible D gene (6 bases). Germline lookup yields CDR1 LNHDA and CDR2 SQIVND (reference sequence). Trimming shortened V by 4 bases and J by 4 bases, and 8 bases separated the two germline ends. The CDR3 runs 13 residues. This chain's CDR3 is CASSTTGNQPQHF. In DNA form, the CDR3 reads TGTGCCAGTAGTACTACAGGGAATCAGCCCCAGCATTTT. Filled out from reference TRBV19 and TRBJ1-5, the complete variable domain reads DGGITQSPKYLFRKEGQNVTLSCEQNLNHDAMYWYRQDPGQGLRLIYYSQIVNDFQKGDIAEGYSVSREKKESFPLTVTSAQKNPTAFYLCASSTTGNQPQHFGDGTRLSIL.

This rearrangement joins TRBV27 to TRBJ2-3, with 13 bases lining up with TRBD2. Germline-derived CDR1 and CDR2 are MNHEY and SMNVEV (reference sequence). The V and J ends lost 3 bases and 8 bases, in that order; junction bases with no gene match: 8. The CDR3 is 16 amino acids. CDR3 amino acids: CASSFGTSGGVPTQYF. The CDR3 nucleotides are TGTGCCAGCAGTTTCGGTACTAGCGGGGGGGTCCCTACGCAGTATTTT.

CDR3 in amino acids: CASSQGQAGQPQHF. CDR3 nucleotide sequence: TGCGCCAGCAGCCAGGGACAGGCAGGTCAGCCCCAGCATTTT. V is TRBV4-1 and J is TRBJ1-5, with 8 nucleotides matching TRBD1. The CDR3 is 14 amino acids. The germline V gene has CDR1 MGHRA and CDR2 YSYEKL. Losses at the gene ends were 3 bases for V and 6 bases for J; bases not matched to a gene: 4.

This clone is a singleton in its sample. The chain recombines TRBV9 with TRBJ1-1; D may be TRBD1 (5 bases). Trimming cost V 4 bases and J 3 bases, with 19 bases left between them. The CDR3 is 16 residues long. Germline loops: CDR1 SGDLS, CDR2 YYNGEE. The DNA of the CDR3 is TGTGCCAGCAGCAAGCCGACAGACCTTTTTGACACTGAAGCTTTCTTT. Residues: CASSKPTDLFDTEAFF.

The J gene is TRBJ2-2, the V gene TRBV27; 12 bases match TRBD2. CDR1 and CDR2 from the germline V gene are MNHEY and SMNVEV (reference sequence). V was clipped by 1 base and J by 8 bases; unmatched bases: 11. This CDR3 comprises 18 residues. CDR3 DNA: TGTGCCAGCAGTTTATTCGGGCCTCCTAGCGGGGGGGCGGGGGAGCTGTTTTTT. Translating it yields CASSLFGPPSGGAGELFF.

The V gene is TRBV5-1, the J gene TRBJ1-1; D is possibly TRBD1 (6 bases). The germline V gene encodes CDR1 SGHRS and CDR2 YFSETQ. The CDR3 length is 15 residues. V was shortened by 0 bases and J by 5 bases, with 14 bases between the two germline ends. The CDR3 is CASSLAGGRGTEAFF. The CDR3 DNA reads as TGCGCCAGCAGCTTGGCCGGGGGGCGCGGGACTGAAGCTTTCTTT.

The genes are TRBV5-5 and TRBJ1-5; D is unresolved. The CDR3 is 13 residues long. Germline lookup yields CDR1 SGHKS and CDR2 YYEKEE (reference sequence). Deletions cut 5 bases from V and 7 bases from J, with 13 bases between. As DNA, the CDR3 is TGTGCCAGCAGGGCCTCAAACGGGCAGCCCCAGCATTTT. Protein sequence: CASRASNGQPQHF.

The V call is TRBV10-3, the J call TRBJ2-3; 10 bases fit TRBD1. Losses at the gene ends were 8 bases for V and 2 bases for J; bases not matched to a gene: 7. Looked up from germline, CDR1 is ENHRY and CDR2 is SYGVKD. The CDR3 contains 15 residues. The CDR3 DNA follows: TGTGCCATCGCGACTGACAGGGGGCCCACAGATACGCAGTATTTT. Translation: CAIATDRGPTDTQYF.

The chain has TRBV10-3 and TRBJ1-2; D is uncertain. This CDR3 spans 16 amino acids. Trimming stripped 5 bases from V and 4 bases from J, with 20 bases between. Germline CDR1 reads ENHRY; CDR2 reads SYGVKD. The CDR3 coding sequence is TGTGCCATCAGTTATTTAGCCGAGACGAAAAGCTATGGCTACACCTTC. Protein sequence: CAISYLAETKSYGYTF.

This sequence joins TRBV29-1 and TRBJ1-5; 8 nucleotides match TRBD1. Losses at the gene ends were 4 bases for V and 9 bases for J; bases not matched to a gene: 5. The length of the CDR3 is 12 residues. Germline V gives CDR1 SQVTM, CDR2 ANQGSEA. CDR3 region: CSVGGQGGPQHF. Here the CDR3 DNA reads TGCAGCGTTGGCGGACAGGGAGGGCCCCAGCATTTT. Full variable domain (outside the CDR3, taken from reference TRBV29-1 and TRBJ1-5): SAVISQKPSRDICQRGTSLTIQCQVDSQVTMMFWYRQQPGQSLTLIATANQGSEATYESGFVIDKFPISRPNLTFSTLTVSNMSPEDSSIYLCSVGGQGGPQHFGDGTRLSIL.

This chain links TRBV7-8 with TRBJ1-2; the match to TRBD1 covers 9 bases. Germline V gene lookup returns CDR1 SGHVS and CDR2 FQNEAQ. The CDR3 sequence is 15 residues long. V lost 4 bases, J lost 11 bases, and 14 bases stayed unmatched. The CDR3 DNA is TGTGCCAGCAGCTCCACAGGGGGCAGGTCCCGCGGGTACACCTTC. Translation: CASSSTGGRSRGYTF.

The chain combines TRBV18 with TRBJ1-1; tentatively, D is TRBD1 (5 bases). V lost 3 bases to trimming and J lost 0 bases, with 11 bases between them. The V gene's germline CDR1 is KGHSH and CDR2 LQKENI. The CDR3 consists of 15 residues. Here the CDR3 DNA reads TGTGCCAGCTCACCGCTGGCAGGGATGAACACTGAAGCTTTCTTT. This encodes CASSPLAGMNTEAFF. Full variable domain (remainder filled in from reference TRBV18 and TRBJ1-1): NAGVMQNPRHLVRRRGQEARLRCSPMKGHSHVYWYRQLPEEGLKFMVYLQKENIIDESGMPKERFSAEFPKEGPSILRIQQVVRGDSAAYFCASSPLAGMNTEAFFGQGTRLTVV.

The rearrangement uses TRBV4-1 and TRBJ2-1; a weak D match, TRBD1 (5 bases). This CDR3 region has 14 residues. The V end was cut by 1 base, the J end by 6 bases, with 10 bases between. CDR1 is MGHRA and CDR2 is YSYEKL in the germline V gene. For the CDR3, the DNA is TGCGCCAGCAGCCAAGGGTGGGGCGGCAATGAGCAGTTCTTC. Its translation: CASSQGWGGNEQFF.

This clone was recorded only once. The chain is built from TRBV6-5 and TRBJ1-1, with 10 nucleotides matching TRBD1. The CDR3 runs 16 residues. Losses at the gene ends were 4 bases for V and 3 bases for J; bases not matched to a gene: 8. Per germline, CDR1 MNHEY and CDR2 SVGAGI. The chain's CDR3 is CASSSMGQGWDTEAFF. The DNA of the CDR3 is TGTGCCAGCAGTTCGATGGGACAGGGGTGGGACACTGAAGCTTTCTTT.

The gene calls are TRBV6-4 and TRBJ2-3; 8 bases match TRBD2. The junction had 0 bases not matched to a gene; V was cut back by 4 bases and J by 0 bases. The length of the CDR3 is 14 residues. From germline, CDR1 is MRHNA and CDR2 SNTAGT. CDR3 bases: TGTGCCAGCAGTGCGGGGGGGAGCACAGATACGCAGTATTTT. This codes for CASSAGGSTDTQYF.

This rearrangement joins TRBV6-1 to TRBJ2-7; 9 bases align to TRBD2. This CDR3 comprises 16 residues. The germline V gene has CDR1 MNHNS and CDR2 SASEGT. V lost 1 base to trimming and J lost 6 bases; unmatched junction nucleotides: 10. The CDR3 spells CASSEEEGAGGFEQYV. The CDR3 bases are TGTGCCAGCAGTGAAGAGGAAGGAGCGGGGGGATTCGAGCAGTACGTC.